This TCR beta chain emerged from a study of cytomegalovirus exposure and HLA in healthy donors. Germline lookup yields CDR1 MNHEY and CDR2 SVGAGI. The CDR3 has 15 amino acids. V was cut by 5 bases and J by 0 bases, with 11 bases left in between. Vbeta (60) and Jbeta (13) primers were used in the PCR. The repertoire was sequenced with immunoSEQ multiplex PCR; TCRdb's copy has only in-frame clones and lacks some. The data contain around 200,000 clones, 79% of them singletons. On this clone itself: What it binds is not known.

Study results and limitations: A previous analysis found most TCR beta V segments productive roughly 90% or roughly 30% of the time. Investigators reported fewer than 200 TCR beta chains as tied to cytomegalovirus.

The rearrangement uses TRBV6-5 and TRBJ2-1, with no clear D. This sequence was found in a woman aged 18-29 years in good health and CMV-seronegative. Sample: PBMCs. The chain's CDR3 is CASSNRKSSYNEQFF. The CDR3 DNA reads as TGTGCCAGCAGTAACCGAAAGAGCTCCTACAATGAGCAGTTCTTC.